Below, 15 T cell receptor beta chains from the same sample are listed, as sequenced in a study of shared clonotypes between healthy human individuals. Here immunoSEQ multiplex PCR was the method, and the copy in TCRdb shows in-frame clones only, minus some. The sample has a few million clones, about 92% seen once. Sequencing used naive CD4+ T cells sorted from blood. Subset of the sample: CD45RA+ positively selected. The receptor set was obtained from a man aged 18 to 30 in good health.

The rearrangement joins TRBV6-1 to TRBJ2-2; TRBD1 is a possible D gene (7 bases). The CDR3 is 17 residues long. Deletions cut 0 bases from V and 5 bases from J, with 16 bases between. Germline V lookup: CDR1 MNHNS, CDR2 SASEGT. The CDR3: CASSEARGRGKTGELFF. The CDR3 nucleotides read TGTGCCAGCAGTGAAGCGCGGGGCAGGGGGAAAACCGGGGAGCTGTTTTTT.

The chain links TRBV4-2 to TRBJ2-1, with D perhaps TRBD1 (5 bases). Germline V gives CDR1 LGHNA, CDR2 YNFKEQ. V was pared by 1 base and J by 9 bases, with 16 bases between. CDR3 length: 15 residues. This CDR3 reads CASSQGGSPVGEQFF. The CDR3 coding sequence is TGTGCCAGCAGCCAAGGGGGCAGCCCGGTCGGTGAGCAGTTCTTC.

As for this clone: Other DNA sequences in the same sample also yield this CDR3. This chain links TRBV9 with TRBJ2-7; D is perhaps TRBD1 (6 bases). Trimming shortened V by 3 bases and J by 1 base, and 8 bases separated the two germline ends. CDR1 SGDLS and CDR2 YYNGEE come from the germline V gene. There are 13 residues in the CDR3. The CDR3 protein is CASSATGSYEQYF. The CDR3 coding sequence is TGTGCCAGCAGCGCCACAGGGTCCTACGAGCAGTACTTC.

CDR3 nucleotide sequence: TGTGCCAGCAGTATCCAGACAGGGGGCAAGTACGAGCAGTACTTC. This codes for CASSIQTGGKYEQYF. The V gene is TRBV5-5, the J gene TRBJ2-7, with 10 bases aligning to TRBD1. With 5 bases clipped from V and 4 bases from J, the junction kept 9 bases outside the gene matches. The CDR3 consists of 15 residues. Looked up from germline, CDR1 is SGHKS and CDR2 is YYEKEE (reference sequence).

This clone was recorded only once. DNA for the CDR3: TGTGCCAGCAGCGCGGCGGGGACCAATCAGCCCCAGCATTTT. This gives the protein CASSAAGTNQPQHF. V gene TRBV5-4 combines with J gene TRBJ1-5, with a weak D call TRBD1 (5 bases). Germline V gene sequence: CDR1 SGHNT, CDR2 YYREEE (reference sequence). This CDR3 region has 14 residues. V lost 4 bases and J 3 bases, leaving 11 bases between the germline ends.

This clone came up a few times. The chain combines TRBV20-1 with TRBJ1-4; 7 nucleotides align to TRBD1. The germline V gene has CDR1 DFQATT and CDR2 SNEGSKA (reference sequence). Trimming cost V 1 base and J 17 bases; bases outside gene matches: 7. This CDR3 comprises 11 residues. CDR3 DNA sequence: TGCAGTGCTAGAGTTGCACAGGGGTTATTTTTT. Translation: CSARVAQGLFF.

About this clone itself: A junction end diverges from the germline sequence, so it may reflect a read error. The chain employs TRBV7-7 and TRBJ2-5; TRBD1 aligns across 8 bases. The germline V gene has CDR1 SSHAT and CDR2 FNYEAQ (reference sequence). The CDR3 totals 14 residues. The CDR3 loop is CASSPGTGEGTQYF. The CDR3 bases are TGTGCTAGCAGCCCCGGGACAGGCGAGGGGACCCAGTACTTC.

The gene calls are TRBV7-2 and TRBJ1-6; possible D gene TRBD1, 5 bases. Germline values: CDR1 SGHTA, CDR2 FQGNSA. The CDR3 covers 16 residues. The germline V and J ends were trimmed by 6 bases and 7 bases, with 19 bases remaining between them. The chain's CDR3 is CASSSPGVRSNSPLHF. The CDR3 nucleotides are TGTGCCAGCAGTTCCCCGGGGGTTAGATCAAATTCACCCCTCCACTTT.

The chain is built from TRBV5-1 and TRBJ1-1; 11 nucleotides match TRBD1. CDR3 size: 15 residues. V trimming: 3 bases; J trimming: 5 bases; junction bases outside the gene matches: 6. The V gene's germline CDR1 is SGHRS and CDR2 YFSETQ. CDR3 nucleotide sequence: TGCGCCAGCAGCTCGGCCGGGACAGGGGGTACTGAAGCTTTCTTT. Translated, it gives CASSSAGTGGTEAFF. The full variable domain, completed using reference TRBV5-1 and TRBJ1-1, is KAGVTQTPRYLIKTRGQQVTLSCSPISGHRSVSWYQQTPGQGLQFLFEYFSETQRNKGNFPGRFSGRQFSNSRSEMNVSTLELGDSALYLCASSSAGTGGTEAFFGQGTRLTVV.

Regarding this clone: This specimen includes other DNA sequences encoding the same CDR3. The chain has TRBV11-2 and TRBJ1-1; D unclear. Trimming cost V 5 bases and J 2 bases, with 3 bases left between them. This CDR3 is built from 11 residues. Per the germline V gene, CDR1 is SGHAT and CDR2 is FQNNGV. CDR3 nucleotide sequence: TGTGCCAGCAGCCCAAACACTGAAGCTTTCTTT. This sequence encodes CASSPNTEAFF.

The chain joins TRBV14 to TRBJ1-1; TRBD1 agrees at 11 bases. The CDR3 totals 16 residues. J lost 1 base, V lost 5 bases, and 6 bases had no gene match. Looked up from germline, CDR1 is SGHDN and CDR2 is FVKESK. CDR3: CASSRGQGVKNTEAFF. The CDR3 nucleotides are TGTGCCAGCAGCAGGGGACAGGGGGTAAAGAACACTGAAGCTTTCTTT.

The chain links TRBV6-1 to TRBJ2-2; D may be TRBD1 (5 bases). The V end was cut by 4 bases, the J end by 2 bases, with 8 bases between. The CDR3 totals 14 residues. Looked up from germline, CDR1 is MNHNS and CDR2 is SASEGT. CDR3 residues: CASSGQPNTGELFF. The CDR3 DNA is TGTGCCAGCAGTGGACAGCCAAACACCGGGGAGCTGTTTTTT.

The V gene is TRBV7-2, the J gene TRBJ2-3; TRBD1 is a possible D gene (7 bases). Between the trimmed V and J ends, which lost 8 bases and 9 bases, there was a span of 21 bases. Germline values: CDR1 SGHTA, CDR2 FQGNSA. The CDR3 runs to 14 residues. The DNA for the CDR3 is TGTGCCAGCGGTAGCGGAGGGGGCCCAGCGACGCAGTATTTT. Protein: CASGSGGGPATQYF.

The chain combines TRBV9 with TRBJ1-5; no clear D gene. Germline V CDR1 and CDR2: SGDLS, YYNGEE. Trimming pared 3 bases from V and 0 bases from J, leaving 22 bases between. The length of the CDR3 is 19 residues. Here the CDR3 reads CASSAFDGVISYSNQPQHF. CDR3 nucleotides: TGTGCCAGCAGCGCCTTCGACGGGGTGATATCTTATAGCAATCAGCCCCAGCATTTT.

The chain carries TRBV30 and TRBJ1-5; D might be TRBD1 (5 bases). V gave up 3 bases and J gave up 6 bases, with 15 bases separating them. This CDR3 has 14 amino acids. The germline V gene encodes CDR1 GTSNPN and CDR2 SVGIG (reference sequence). CDR3 nucleotides: TGTGCCTGGAGCGGGGGGGATATCGGTCAGCCCCAGCATTTT. Its protein is CAWSGGDIGQPQHF.